This entry lists 25 T cell receptor beta chains sequenced from one sample in a study of cytomegalovirus exposure and HLA in healthy donors. Amplification used 60 Vbeta primers and 13 Jbeta primers. Assay used: immunoSEQ multiplex PCR; TCRdb lists only in-frame clones, some missing. The data contain over 65,000 clones, approximately 80% of them seen just once; the ten biggest clones take up about 3.5%. The material sequenced was PBMCs. These receptors came from a man over 45 in good health and CMV-seronegative.

This rearrangement joins TRBV18 to TRBJ2-1; TRBD2 matches at 11 bases. The CDR3 runs to 12 residues. Germline-derived CDR1 and CDR2 are KGHSH and LQKENI. In DNA, the CDR3 is TGTGCGGCTAGCGGGGGGTCGAATGAGCAGTTCTTC. Encoded protein: CAASGGSNEQFF. The full variable domain, its missing parts supplied by reference TRBV18 and TRBJ2-1, is NAGVMQNPRHLVRRRGQEARLRCSPMKGHSHVYWYRQLPEEGLKFMVYLQKENIIDESGMPKERFSAEFPKEGPSILRIQQVVRGDSAAYFCAASGGSNEQFFGPGTRLTVL.

The chain joins TRBV5-3 to TRBJ2-1; 13 bases fit TRBD2. TRBV5-3 counts as an open reading frame of uncertain function. The CDR3 covers 17 residues. The V segment lost 0 bases and the J segment 8 bases; nucleotides outside the gene matches: 8. CDR3 residues: CARSLALAGGPGHEQFF. Here the CDR3 DNA reads TGTGCCAGAAGCTTGGCACTAGCGGGGGGGCCGGGACATGAGCAGTTCTTC.

The rearrangement links TRBV28 to TRBJ1-4; D remains unclear. V shed 5 bases and J shed 5 bases, with 3 bases lying between them. From germline, CDR1 is MDHEN and CDR2 SYDVKM. The CDR3 has 11 residues. The CDR3, as DNA: TGTGCCAGCAGTCAGAATGAAAAACTGTTTTTT. This sequence encodes CASSQNEKLFF. The variable domain in full, completed from reference TRBV28 and TRBJ1-4, reads DVKVTQSSRYLVKRTGEKVFLECVQDMDHENMFWYRQDPGLGLRLIYFSYDVKMKEKGDIPEGYSVSREKKERFSLILESASTNQTSMYLCASSQNEKLFFGSGTQLSVL.

The gene calls are TRBV6-1 and TRBJ2-7, with TRBD2 as a possible D gene (6 bases). Per germline, CDR1 MNHNS and CDR2 SASEGT. With 1 base removed from V and 2 bases from J, the gap between germline ends came to 6 bases. The CDR3 is 13 amino acids. DNA for the CDR3: TGTGCCAGCAGTGAAGGGGGGGCCTACGAGCAGTACTTC. Translation gives CASSEGGAYEQYF.

The count of this clone is one. The chain employs TRBV11-1 and TRBJ1-6; unclear D gene. The CDR3 spans 14 residues. V lost 5 bases and J 8 bases, leaving 13 bases between the germline ends. Per the germline V gene, CDR1 is SGHAT and CDR2 is FQDESV (reference sequence). CDR3 in amino acids: CASSPPGFHSPLHF. CDR3 bases: TGTGCCAGCAGCCCACCGGGTTTCCATTCACCCCTCCACTTT.

The chain links TRBV15 to TRBJ2-2, with 9 bases that match TRBD1. V shed 3 bases and J 7 bases; nucleotides not matched to a gene: 6. The CDR3 consists of 15 residues. Germline values: CDR1 LNHNV, CDR2 YYDKDF (reference sequence). The CDR3 nucleotides are TGTGCCACCAGCAGGGACAGGGGAGATCACGGGGAGCTGTTTTTT. It encodes CATSRDRGDHGELFF.

The rearrangement joins TRBV7-2 to TRBJ2-7; tentative D call: TRBD2 (5 bases). Germline V gene sequence: CDR1 SGHTA, CDR2 FQGNSA. There are 13 residues in the CDR3. V was clipped by 4 bases and J by 9 bases, with 16 bases between them. The CDR3 DNA follows: TGTGCCAGCAGCTCTGGGCACGAGGGAAGGCAGTACTTC. Protein: CASSSGHEGRQYF.

The rearrangement joins TRBV9 to TRBJ2-2; maybe TRBD1 (6 bases). V was pared by 0 bases and J by 5 bases, with 11 bases between. CDR3 size: 15 residues. Germline assignment: CDR1 SGDLS and CDR2 YYNGEE. In DNA form, the CDR3 reads TGTGCCAGCAGCGTAGCAGGGGATAGGACCGGGGAGCTGTTTTTT. It specifies CASSVAGDRTGELFF.

V and J are TRBV5-6 and TRBJ1-2; 7 nucleotides line up with TRBD1. J gave up 4 bases and V 3 bases, and 9 bases lay outside the gene matches. Germline V gene sequence: CDR1 SGHDT, CDR2 YYEEEE. This CDR3 is built from 15 residues. CDR3 in DNA: TGTGCCAGCAGCTCCCAGGACAGGCGACCCTATGGCTACACCTTC. It codes for CASSSQDRRPYGYTF.

The V call is TRBV27, the J call TRBJ2-3, with TRBD2 matching 15 bases. Germline V lookup: CDR1 MNHEY, CDR2 SMNVEV (reference sequence). The ends lost 10 bases at V and 0 bases at J; junction bases unmatched: 8. The CDR3 loop spans 17 amino acids. CDR3: CATWGLAGGLSTDTQYF. The CDR3 DNA sequence: TGTGCCACCTGGGGACTAGCGGGGGGTCTTAGCACAGATACGCAGTATTTT.

The chain combines TRBV29-1 with TRBJ1-2; D is possibly TRBD1 (5 bases). V lost 7 bases and J lost 7, with 16 bases in between. The CDR3 has 12 amino acids. CDR1 and CDR2 (germline): SQVTM, ANQGSEA. The CDR3 sequence is CSGGERGGGYTF. CDR3 DNA sequence: TGCAGCGGTGGGGAGCGGGGCGGTGGCTACACCTTC.

This clone turned up a few times. V is TRBV20-1 and J is TRBJ1-1; D gene unclear. V shed 6 bases and J shed 0 bases, with 5 bases lying between them. Germline loops: CDR1 DFQATT, CDR2 SNEGSKA (reference sequence). This CDR3 comprises 11 residues. In DNA form, the CDR3 reads TGCAGTGCGACAATGAACACTGAAGCTTTCTTT. As protein: CSATMNTEAFF.

The chain recombines TRBV29-1 with TRBJ1-1; D might be TRBD1 (5 bases). Germline V gives CDR1 SQVTM, CDR2 ANQGSEA. This CDR3 is built from 14 residues. V gave up 4 bases and J gave up 1 base, with 13 bases separating them. CDR3 amino acids: CSVVGANPNTEAFF. The CDR3 region has the DNA TGCAGCGTTGTAGGGGCCAATCCGAACACTGAAGCTTTCTTT.

The chain is built from TRBV9 and TRBJ2-7; 13 bases match TRBD2. The CDR3 spans 15 residues. V lost 4 bases, J lost 3 bases, and 4 bases stayed unmatched. Looked up from germline, CDR1 is SGDLS and CDR2 is YYNGEE. CDR3 protein: CASSKLAGGSYEQYF. DNA for the CDR3: TGTGCCAGCAGCAAACTAGCGGGGGGGAGCTACGAGCAGTACTTC. The whole variable domain, remainder taken from reference TRBV9 and TRBJ2-7, is DSGVTQTPKHLITATGQRVTLRCSPRSGDLSVYWYQQSLDQGLQFLIQYYNGEERAKGNILERFSAQQFPDLHSELNLSSLELGDSALYFCASSKLAGGSYEQYFGPGTRLTVT.

Written as DNA, the CDR3 is TGTGCCAGCAGCCTAAGGACTAGCGGGGGGCAAGAGACCCAGTACTTC. Its protein is CASSLRTSGGQETQYF. The V call is TRBV13, the J call TRBJ2-5; 14 nucleotides align to TRBD2. CDR3 size: 16 residues. The germline V gene has CDR1 PRHDT and CDR2 FYEKMQ (reference sequence). With V trimmed by 5 bases and J by 2 bases, 4 bases remained unmatched.

This CDR3 reads CASSLDPVEGFGTEAFF. CDR3 DNA sequence: TGCGCCAGCAGCTTGGATCCTGTGGAGGGGTTCGGCACTGAAGCTTTCTTT. The gene calls are TRBV5-1 and TRBJ1-1; perhaps TRBD1 as D (5 bases). The CDR3 consists of 17 residues. V lost 0 bases and J lost 4, with 19 bases in between. CDR1 and CDR2 (germline): SGHRS, YFSETQ.

This clone was recorded at least ten times. This rearrangement joins TRBV4-2 to TRBJ1-2, with D perhaps TRBD1 (5 bases). The germline gives CDR1 LGHNA, CDR2 YNFKEQ. There are 15 residues in the CDR3. The V gene lost 0 bases and the J gene lost 6 bases, with 14 bases spanning the gap. CDR3 residues: CASSQDRQGGNGYTF. In nucleotides, the CDR3 is TGTGCCAGCAGCCAAGATCGCCAGGGCGGGAATGGCTACACCTTC.

The chain recombines TRBV18 with TRBJ2-3; D is ambiguous. The CDR3 has 12 residues. The V end lost 2 bases, the J end lost 3 bases, and 3 bases lay between the germline ends. Per germline, CDR1 KGHSH and CDR2 LQKENI. CDR3 DNA sequence: TGTGCCAGCTCACCAGTAACAGATACGCAGTATTTT. Its protein product is CASSPVTDTQYF. Full variable domain (rest looked up from reference TRBV18 and TRBJ2-3): NAGVMQNPRHLVRRRGQEARLRCSPMKGHSHVYWYRQLPEEGLKFMVYLQKENIIDESGMPKERFSAEFPKEGPSILRIQQVVRGDSAAYFCASSPVTDTQYFGPGTRLTVL.

This clone was observed a handful of times. Here the CDR3 reads CASGAGTRVGEQFF. CDR3 sequence (DNA): TGTGCCAGCGGAGCCGGGACTAGGGTGGGTGAGCAGTTCTTC. V and J are TRBV6-1 and TRBJ2-1; 8 nucleotides align to TRBD2. The CDR3 contains 14 residues. Germline loops: CDR1 MNHNS, CDR2 SASEGT. V was clipped by 8 bases and J by 9 bases; unmatched bases: 12.

This clone was observed a handful of times. The rearrangement joins TRBV11-3 to TRBJ1-2, with 9 bases that match TRBD1. Per the germline V gene, CDR1 is SGHNT and CDR2 is YENEEA. V shed 2 bases, J shed 5 bases, and the junction held 6 bases outside the gene matches. This CDR3 is built from 15 residues. CDR3 sequence reads: CASSLPGTGRYGYTF. Here the CDR3 DNA reads TGTGCCAGCAGCTTACCCGGGACAGGGAGATATGGCTACACCTTC.

This clone has just a few counts. A read error may produce the germline difference seen at one junction end. The chain carries TRBV25-1 and TRBJ2-2; weak D call: TRBD2 (5 bases). From germline, CDR1 is MGHDK and CDR2 SYGVNS. This CDR3 comprises 13 residues. In DNA form, the CDR3 reads TGTGCCAGCAGTGAATACAAACACCGGGGAGCTGTTTTT. Protein product: CASSEYKHRGAVF.

The chain uses TRBV11-2 and TRBJ1-4, with no clear D. The ends were cut back, 1 base at V and 11 bases at J, with 14 bases in the middle. Germline V gene sequence: CDR1 SGHAT, CDR2 FQNNGV. The CDR3 totals 14 residues. The CDR3 spells CASSLGRPPVKLFF. The CDR3 DNA follows: TGTGCCAGCAGCTTAGGCAGGCCCCCGGTGAAACTGTTTTTT.

Only a few counts were recorded for this clone. The rearrangement uses TRBV6-1 and TRBJ1-4; 7 nucleotides line up with TRBD1. The CDR3 has 13 amino acids. The junction had 6 bases not matched to a gene; V was cut back by 7 bases and J by 7 bases. From germline, CDR1 is MNHNS and CDR2 SASEGT. CDR3 protein: CASKWAGGEKLFF. In DNA form, the CDR3 reads TGTGCCAGCAAGTGGGCAGGGGGTGAAAAACTGTTTTTT.

The chain links TRBV7-8 to TRBJ2-1; 9 bases are a match to TRBD1. This CDR3 comprises 16 residues. CDR1 SGHVS and CDR2 FQNEAQ come from the germline V gene. J was trimmed by 0 bases and V by 1 base; bases with no gene match: 1. This CDR3 reads CASSLVDRGSYNEQFF. In DNA form, the CDR3 reads TGTGCCAGCAGCTTAGTGGACAGGGGCTCCTACAATGAGCAGTTCTTC.

This clone was detected once. The chain carries TRBV4-1 and TRBJ2-1, with TRBD1 matching over 7 bases. CDR1 and CDR2 (germline): MGHRA, YSYEKL. Unmatched junction bases numbered 6, after V lost 4 bases and J lost 0 bases. This CDR3 is built from 16 residues. The CDR3 region has the DNA TGCGCCAGCAGCCCCCAGACAGGGACCTCCTACAATGAGCAGTTCTTC. Translation: CASSPQTGTSYNEQFF.